A selection of T cell receptor beta chains follows, all from one sample in a study of blood T cell repertoires in COVID-19. Assay: immunoSEQ multiplex PCR; the TCRdb copy retains only in-frame clones and omits some. The sample gives about 220,000 clones, approximately 77% of which show up once; around 3.5% is in the top ten. The sequenced material came from peripheral blood. These receptors all come from a woman at least 80 years old with acute or convalescent COVID-19. Each CDR3 is given with its conserved first and last residue. D genes are given only for firm matches. Part of the rows lack a size; the others show once, few, many or a class for expanded clones.

V gene	D gene	J gene	clone size	CDR3 protein	CDR3 DNA
TRBV6-1	TRBD1	TRBJ2-2	NA	CASSEADRGSTGELFF	TGTGCCAGCAGTGAAGCAGACAGGGGTAGCACCGGGGAGCTGTTTTTT
TRBV4-2	TRBD2	TRBJ2-7	many	CASSQDTITSGGNFDEQYF	TGTGCCAGCAGCCAAGATACCATCACTAGCGGGGGCAATTTCGACGAGCAGTACTTC
TRBV29-1	NA	TRBJ1-2	NA	CSVLGGGHGYTF	TGCAGCGTCCTAGGGGGGGGCCATGGCTACACCTTC
TRBV7-8	TRBD2	TRBJ2-5	NA	CASSLGLAGETQYF	TGTGCCAGCAGCCTGGGACTAGCAGGCGAGACCCAGTACTTC
TRBV10-3	NA	TRBJ1-5	many	CAISAGSRDQPQHF	TGTGCCATCAGTGCAGGCTCGCGGGATCAGCCCCAGCATTTT
TRBV5-5	TRBD1	TRBJ1-3	NA	CASTPQGAMGGNTIYF	TGTGCCAGCACCCCACAGGGGGCCATGGGGGGAAACACCATATATTTT
TRBV5-1	TRBD1	TRBJ2-7	NA	CASSSTGGLAYEQYF	TGCGCCAGCAGCTCGACAGGGGGACTTGCCTACGAGCAGTACTTC
TRBV5-1	NA	TRBJ2-7	NA	CASRFLTSSYEQYF	TGCGCCAGCCGATTCCTAACGAGCTCCTACGAGCAGTACTTC
TRBV5-1	TRBD1	TRBJ2-5	NA	CASSFTGARPETQYF	TGCGCCAGCAGCTTTACAGGGGCCCGGCCAGAGACCCAGTACTTC
TRBV3-1/TRBV3-2	TRBD2	TRBJ2-3	few	CASSQDPSGAGTQYF	TGTGCCAGCAGCCAAGATCCTAGCGGGGCCGGTACGCAGTATTTT